The entry below gives a single TCR beta chain sequence along with its context. There are many counts of this clonotype. It lacks a known antigen. Base-call qualities are not available, and no considerably larger clone is one nucleotide away. The data were obtained in a study of T cell repertoires in cytomegalovirus infection (dated by TCRdb to between 2017 and 2020). Regarding the research as a whole: Because public TCR beta signatures pointed to carriage of CMV infection together with the matching HLA type, the HLA type of each donor mattered for the analysis. Here is what the overall study found, with its caveats: Cumulative frequency of public TCR beta family members discriminated carriers of CMV infection plus the relevant HLA type in this cohort and an independent roughly 330-donor cohort. In the ex vivo response, HLA-C-restricted CMV-specific TCR beta clonotypes were dominant, and in two of eight donors the single most frequent clonotype came from this HLA-C-restricted group.

Inclusive of the bounding cysteine and phenylalanine, the CDR3 is 12 residues long. Only the CDR3 region is kept as DNA, spanning 36 bases read in frame from base 1. Deletion took 7 bases off V and 11 bases off J, with a span of 19 bases between the germline ends. CDR1 SGHKS and CDR2 YYEKEE are derived from the germline V gene (reference sequence). The sequencer listed for this sample is Illumina HiSeq 1500. TCRdb passed the public sequencing reads through fastp at Q25 and MiXCR, retaining productive beta sequences. Identical CDR3 proteins give one entry, which carries the most common genes and DNA. Here the sample has roughly 500,000 distinct CDR3 sequences; about 11% occur a single time. In total, the top ten clones hold 10% of the sample.

The receptor comes from a human donor in good health (CMV status not recorded). Some clones in this sample may be carry-over from other donors' samples. The sequenced material came from PBMCs. The chain was built from TRBV5-5 and TRBJ2-7; too little of a D gene remains to name it. The CDR3 region: CASGQRFDREYF. The DNA reads as follows: TGTGCCAGCGGGCAGCGTTTCGATCGGGAGTACTTC.